This TCR beta chain derives from a study of blood T cell repertoires in COVID-19. About the research overall: From the United States, Italy and Spain came samples of acute and convalescent COVID-19.

Original analysis: Estimation of nucleated cell counts was performed using reference gene primer amplification. The table came from immunoSEQ multiplex PCR; TCRdb's copy has only in-frame clones and leaves some out. V and J calls and clone size are copied from that table; D and trimming were computed from the DNA. The data hold roughly 330,000 clones, with more than 70% observed a single time. This receptor was taken from a woman aged 45-65 years with acute or convalescent COVID-19. Sample: peripheral blood.

The CDR3 protein is CASSLTRDRGNTGELFF. As DNA, the CDR3 is TGTGCCAGCAGCTTAACCCGGGACAGGGGTAACACCGGGGAGCTGTTTTTT. The chain combines TRBV7-2 with TRBJ2-2; 10 bases match TRBD1. This CDR3 is 17 amino acids long. V lost 2 bases, J lost 2 bases, and 5 bases stayed unmatched. Germline CDR1 and CDR2: SGHTA and FQGNSA. Full variable domain (rest looked up from reference TRBV7-2 and TRBJ2-2): GAGVSQSPSNKVTEKGKDVELRCDPISGHTALYWYRQSLGQGLEFLIYFQGNSAPDKSGLPSDRFSAERTGGSVSTLTIQRTQQEDSAVYLCASSLTRDRGNTGELFFGEGSRLTVL.